This TCR beta chain is from a study of cytomegalovirus exposure and HLA in healthy donors. Study overall: A prior study identified over 100 million unique TCR beta sequences from about 180 million T cells.

CDR3 size: 14 residues. CDR1 SGHDT and CDR2 YYEEEE come from the germline V gene. The V and J ends lost 5 bases and 3 bases respectively, with 12 bases between them. Though nominally healthy at sampling, donors likely had unrecorded immune exposures. About this clone: Its antigen is not known.

60 Vbeta and 13 Jbeta primers were used in PCR. This table comes from immunoSEQ multiplex PCR, and its TCRdb copy is limited to in-frame clones, with some not included. The sample holds around 140,000 clones, more than 75% seen once. Study-level findings and limits: Data from an earlier analysis indicated that most TCR beta V segments were productive either about 87% or about 30% of the time. As was reported, the classifier diagnosed cytomegalovirus status with high specificity and sensitivity.

The specimen was PBMCs. This clonotype was sampled from a woman aged 18-29 years in good health and CMV-seropositive. The chain uses TRBV5-6 and TRBJ1-5; D not resolved. CDR3: CASSSDKNNQPQHF. CDR3 DNA sequence: TGTGCCAGCAGTTCCGACAAGAACAATCAGCCCCAGCATTTT.